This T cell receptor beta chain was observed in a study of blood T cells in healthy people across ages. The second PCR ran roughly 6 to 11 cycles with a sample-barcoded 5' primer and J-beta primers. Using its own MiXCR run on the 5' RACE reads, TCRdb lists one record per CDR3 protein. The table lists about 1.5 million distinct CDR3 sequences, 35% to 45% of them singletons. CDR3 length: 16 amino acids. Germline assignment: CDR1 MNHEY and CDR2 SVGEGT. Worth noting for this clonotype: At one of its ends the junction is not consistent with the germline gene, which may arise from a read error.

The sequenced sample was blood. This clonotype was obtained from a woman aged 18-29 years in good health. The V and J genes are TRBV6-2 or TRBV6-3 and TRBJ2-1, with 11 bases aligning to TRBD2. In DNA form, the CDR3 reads TGTGCCGGCAGTTATTCTAGCGGGAGGCCCCAGAATGAGCAGTTCTTC. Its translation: CAGSYSSGRPQNEQFF.